This paragraph covers one T cell receptor beta chain sequence. The specificity of this receptor is unknown. There are no base qualities to consult, and no much larger clone falls within one base. This sample is part of a study of human T cells and chemical hapten exposure (dated by TCRdb to 2020 to 2022). Study-wide context: For sensitization, 2% DPC in acetone was applied to a 2 cm by 2 cm area of upper inner arm skin. Weekly therapeutic DPC doses were additionally applied to the scalp of patients throughout the roughly 22-week study period. Patch testing was done on the upper back using Finn chambers containing 0.01% DPC, and results were scored after 6 days according to International Contact Dermatitis Research Group standards. Alopecia areata with under or over 50% scalp involvement, alopecia totalis and alopecia universalis were represented in the patient cohort, which was mostly female. Libraries were combined into a pool for sequencing, and differences in TCR yield between samples came mainly from small differences in library volumes within the pool. In alopecia patients, the study followed how the peripheral blood TCR repertoire changed in vivo over primary and secondary sensitization to diphenylcyclopropenone (DPC), a hapten. Blood samples were taken from patients before sensitization (week 0) and then at 2, 6 and about 24 weeks after DPC sensitization. For TCR sequencing, blood came from 25 to 35 alopecia patients at anywhere from one to four time points (pre-sensitization, 2, 6 and 24 weeks).

A distance of 14 bases separates the germline ends of V and J, which lose 6 bases and 8 bases respectively. The CDR3, cysteine through phenylalanine, is 12 amino acids long. Of the read, only the CDR3 DNA is kept; its 36 bases are in frame from base 1. Libraries were prepared through RACE. Sequencing was performed on a NextSeq 500. During library preparation, unique molecular identifiers were attached to individual cDNA molecules so that TCRs could be counted in a quantitative, reproducible way. Each blood RNA sample was used to sequence both TCR alpha and TCR beta chains. The paper's processing steps were these. Samples had a median of 95,638 TCRs, with a range from roughly 23,224 to 750,000. The Decombinator software suite was used to annotate the V, J and CDR3 of the TCR reads. For PS versus PT1 abundance plots, all samples were subsampled to the same number of TCRs (28,000). TCRs were defined as expanded if absent before sensitization and observed at least eight times at the 2-week time point. Starting from the raw public reads, TCRdb applied fastp trimming at Q25, assembled clones with MiXCR and retained in-frame beta chains. Entries are consolidated by CDR3 protein sequence, retaining the most common genes and DNA. The V and J calls were not made by the authors but by TCRdb's processing. This sample lists approximately 110,000 distinct CDR3 sequences; about a tenth were detected once. The top ten clonotypes cover around 3% of the sample.

This sample's time point label indicates: patch test 2, 6 weeks after DPC sensitization. Per the publication, the treatment or condition label means: therapeutic diphenylcyclopropenone sensitization with weekly scalp DPC. Blood at each patch-test visit was drawn before the patch test was applied. Patients were considered eligible if aged 18 to 70, diagnosed with alopecia and deemed suitable for DPC therapy, and patients were excluded if pregnant. Total RNA was extracted from unfractionated whole blood collected in Tempus Blood RNA tubes. Overall results and qualifications from the work: Repeated subsampling changed both the strength of the expansion versus patch-test correlation and the threshold at which the correlation became significant. Compared with pre-sensitization or healthy control sets, expanded TCRs formed significantly more large CDR3 similarity clusters, which is consistent with antigen-driven responses. DPC sensitization did not change the number of TCRs with a frequency above 1 in 1000, and there was no evidence of changes in global repertoire structure. A positive correlation was found between the number of PT1 expanded TCRs and patch test score, with significance reached at thresholds 8, 16 and 32 but not 4. Alopecia, a presumed autoimmune disease, was present in all patients, so the immune response of the patients might differ from that of healthy individuals.

The receptor comes from a woman in her forties with alopecia areata. Some clones in this sample may be carry-over from other donors' samples. Rearrangement joined TRBV12-3 or TRBV12-4 to TRBJ2-7; the D region possibly corresponds to TRBD1 (5 bases align). Sequencing used whole blood, obtained in connection with sensitization to the hapten diphenylcyclopropenone (DPC). The CDR3 protein sequence reads: CASRSDSPKQYF. The bases are TGTGCCAGCAGATCCGACAGTCCCAAGCAGTACTTC.